Each of the 10 T cell receptor beta chains below was sequenced from the same sample in a study of blood T cell repertoires in COVID-19. Sequencing was performed with immunoSEQ multiplex PCR; in TCRdb, only in-frame clones are kept and a portion is missing. The sample has approximately 250,000 clones; more than 75% are singletons. Sequencing input: PBMCs or T cells enriched from blood (not recorded which). The receptors stem from a woman in her sixties in a cohort exposed to, infected with or recovered from COVID-19 (not recorded which).

V usage is TRBV7-2 and J usage is TRBJ1-1; a weak D match, TRBD1 (6 bases). The germline gives CDR1 SGHTA, CDR2 FQGNSA. This CDR3 comprises 18 residues. Trimming pared 6 bases from V and 2 bases from J, leaving 25 bases between. CDR3 sequence: CASRSQGQLLFYNTEAFF. Here the CDR3 DNA reads TGTGCCAGCAGGTCTCAGGGGCAGCTACTTTTCTATAACACTGAAGCTTTCTTT.

The CDR3 reads CATSDFSSGSGEQFF. The CDR3 DNA follows: TGTGCCACCAGTGATTTCAGTTCCGGGTCGGGTGAGCAGTTCTTC. This chain connects TRBV24-1 to TRBJ2-1; D gene uncertain. The ends were cut back, 1 base at V and 9 bases at J, with 15 bases in the middle. This CDR3 contains 15 residues. Germline assignment: CDR1 KGHDR and CDR2 SFDVKD.

J is TRBJ1-4 and V is TRBV5-4, with D perhaps matching TRBD1 (6 bases). CDR3 size: 15 residues. Germline lookup yields CDR1 SGHNT and CDR2 YYREEE (reference sequence). The V and J ends lost 4 bases and 7 bases respectively, with 17 bases between them. The CDR3 DNA reads as TGTGCCAGCAGCCCGCAAGGGGGGGGGAGTGAAAAACTGTTTTTT. It specifies CASSPQGGGSEKLFF. The variable domain in full, with the rest retrieved from reference TRBV5-4 and TRBJ1-4, is ETGVTQSPTHLIKTRGQQVTLRCSSQSGHNTVSWYQQALGQGPQFIFQYYREEENGRGNFPPRFSGLQFPNYSSELNVNALELDDSALYLCASSPQGGGSEKLFFGSGTQLSVL.

CDR3 bases: TGCGCCAGCAGCCATGGCGATCCACAGGGGGAAAACATTCAGTACTTC. As protein: CASSHGDPQGENIQYF. J is TRBJ2-4 and V is TRBV4-3; 8 bases fit TRBD1. The CDR3 is 16 residues long. The V and J ends lost 3 bases and 5 bases, in that order; junction bases with no gene match: 9. Germline V gene sequence: CDR1 LGHNA, CDR2 YSLEER.

CDR3 in amino acids: CASSSAASHTGELFF. The CDR3 nucleotides are TGCGCCAGCAGCTCGGCGGCTTCTCACACCGGGGAGCTGTTTTTT. This chain uses TRBV5-1 with TRBJ2-2, with D uncertain. This CDR3 spans 15 amino acids. CDR1 is SGHRS and CDR2 is YFSETQ in the germline V gene. With 3 bases removed from V and 3 bases from J, the gap between germline ends came to 12 bases.

V and J are TRBV4-2 and TRBJ2-2, with 13 positions matching TRBD2. The CDR3 consists of 17 residues. Germline V gene lookup returns CDR1 LGHNA and CDR2 YNFKEQ. The V and J ends lost 2 bases and 7 bases, in that order; junction bases with no gene match: 7. CDR3 DNA: TGTGCCAGCAGCCAAACACTAGCGGGAGGGCCCCGCGGGGAGCTGTTTTTT. Translated, it gives CASSQTLAGGPRGELFF.

A single count supports this clone. The genes are TRBV20-1 and TRBJ2-7; unclear D gene. The CDR3 is made up of 10 amino acids. Germline V gene sequence: CDR1 DFQATT, CDR2 SNEGSKA (reference sequence). V lost 6 bases and J lost 6, with 9 bases in between. The CDR3 coding sequence is TGCAGTGCCAATGAGGTCGAGCAGTACTTC. Translation: CSANEVEQYF.

V and J are TRBV27 and TRBJ2-1; TRBD2 aligns across 12 bases. Per germline, CDR1 MNHEY and CDR2 SMNVEV (reference sequence). CDR3 length: 19 residues. Unmatched junction bases numbered 8, after V lost 2 bases and J lost 0 bases. The CDR3 DNA sequence: TGTGCCAGCAGTTTAGTTCGTCTAGCGGGGGGGAGCTCCTACAATGAGCAGTTCTTC. Its protein is CASSLVRLAGGSSYNEQFF.

CDR3 sequence reads: CASSLRQGVPEAFF. The CDR3 coding sequence is TGTGCCAGCAGCTTACGACAGGGGGTACCTGAAGCTTTCTTT. The V and J genes are TRBV7-2 and TRBJ1-1; 9 bases match TRBD1. V was clipped by 2 bases and J by 6 bases; unmatched bases: 4. The CDR3 extends over 14 amino acids. CDR1 and CDR2 (germline): SGHTA, FQGNSA.

The chain carries TRBV7-9 and TRBJ1-5, with D possibly matching TRBD1 (6 bases). This CDR3 is 15 amino acids long. Looked up from germline, CDR1 is SEHNR and CDR2 is FQNEAQ (reference sequence). Trimming left V 3 bases short and J 5 bases short, with 14 bases between. The chain's CDR3 is CASSLSRGLDQPQHF. CDR3 DNA: TGTGCCAGCAGCTTGAGCAGGGGATTAGATCAGCCCCAGCATTTT.